This T cell receptor (beta chain) appears in the sequencing data of a study of blood T cell repertoires in COVID-19. This CDR3 is built from 15 residues. Germline lookup yields CDR1 MNHEY and CDR2 SVGEGT. The germline V and J ends were trimmed by 2 bases and 1 base, with 9 bases remaining between them. Sequencing was performed with immunoSEQ multiplex PCR; in TCRdb, only in-frame clones are kept and a portion is missing. The data hold some 250,000 clones, with around nine tenths observed a single time. This receptor was identified in a woman between 40 and 55 years old who had recovered from COVID-19. Sequencing was performed on peripheral blood. V and J are TRBV6-2 or TRBV6-3 and TRBJ2-1; D unclear. Written as DNA, the CDR3 is TGTGCCAGCAGTTACCGGCCAGGATCCTACAATGAGCAGTTCTTC. This codes for CASSYRPGSYNEQFF.